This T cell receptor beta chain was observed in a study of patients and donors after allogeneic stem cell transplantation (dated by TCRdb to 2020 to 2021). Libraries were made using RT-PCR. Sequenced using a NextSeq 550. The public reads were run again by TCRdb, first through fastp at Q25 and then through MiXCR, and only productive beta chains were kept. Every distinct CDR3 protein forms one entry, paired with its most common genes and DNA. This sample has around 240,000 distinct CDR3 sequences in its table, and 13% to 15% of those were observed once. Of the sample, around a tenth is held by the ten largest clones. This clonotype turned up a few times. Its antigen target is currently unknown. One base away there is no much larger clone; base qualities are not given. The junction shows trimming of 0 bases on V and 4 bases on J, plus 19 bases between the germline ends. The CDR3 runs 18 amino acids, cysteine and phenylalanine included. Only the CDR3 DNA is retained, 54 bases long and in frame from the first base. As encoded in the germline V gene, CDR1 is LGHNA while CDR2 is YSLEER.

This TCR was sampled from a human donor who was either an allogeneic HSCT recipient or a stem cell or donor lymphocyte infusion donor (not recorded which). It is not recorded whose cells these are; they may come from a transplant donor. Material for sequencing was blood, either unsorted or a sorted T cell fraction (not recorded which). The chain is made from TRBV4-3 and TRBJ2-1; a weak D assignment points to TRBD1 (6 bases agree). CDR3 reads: CASSQDTGQHRLYNEQFF. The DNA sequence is TGCGCCAGCAGCCAAGATACCGGACAGCACCGCCTATACAATGAGCAGTTCTTC.